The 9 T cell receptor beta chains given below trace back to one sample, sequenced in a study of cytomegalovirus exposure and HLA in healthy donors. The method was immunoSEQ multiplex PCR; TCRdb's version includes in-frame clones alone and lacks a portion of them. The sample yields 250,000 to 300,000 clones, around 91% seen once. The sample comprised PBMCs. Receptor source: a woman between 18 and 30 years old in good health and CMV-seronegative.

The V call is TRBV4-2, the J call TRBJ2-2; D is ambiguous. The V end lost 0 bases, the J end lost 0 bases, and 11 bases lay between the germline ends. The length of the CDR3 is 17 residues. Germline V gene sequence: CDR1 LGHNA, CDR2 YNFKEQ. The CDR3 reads CASSQDLAATNTGELFF. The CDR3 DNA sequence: TGTGCCAGCAGCCAAGATTTGGCGGCGACGAACACCGGGGAGCTGTTTTTT.

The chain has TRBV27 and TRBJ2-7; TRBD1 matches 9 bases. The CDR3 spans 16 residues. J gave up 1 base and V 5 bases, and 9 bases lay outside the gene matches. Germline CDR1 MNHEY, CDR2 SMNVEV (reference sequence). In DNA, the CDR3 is TGTGCCAGCAGTCCAGGGACAGGGAGGCAGTCCTACGAGCAGTACGTC. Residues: CASSPGTGRQSYEQYV.

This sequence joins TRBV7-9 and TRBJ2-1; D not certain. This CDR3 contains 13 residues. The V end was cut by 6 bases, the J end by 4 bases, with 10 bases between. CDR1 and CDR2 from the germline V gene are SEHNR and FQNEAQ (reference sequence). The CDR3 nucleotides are TGTGCCAGCAGAGATACTGATTACAATGAGCAGTTCTTC. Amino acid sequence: CASRDTDYNEQFF.

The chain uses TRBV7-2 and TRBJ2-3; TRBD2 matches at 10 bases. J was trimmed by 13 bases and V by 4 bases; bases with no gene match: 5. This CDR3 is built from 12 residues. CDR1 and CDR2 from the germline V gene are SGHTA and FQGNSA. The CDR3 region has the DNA TGTGCCAGCAGCTCCGGACTAGCGGAAGAGTATTTT. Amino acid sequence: CASSSGLAEEYF.

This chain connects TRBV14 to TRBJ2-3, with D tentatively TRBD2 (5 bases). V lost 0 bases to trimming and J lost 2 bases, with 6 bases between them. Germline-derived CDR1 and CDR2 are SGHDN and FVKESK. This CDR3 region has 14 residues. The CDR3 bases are TGTGCCAGCAGCCAAGATCGGGACACAGATACGCAGTATTTT. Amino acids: CASSQDRDTDTQYF.

CDR3 DNA sequence: TGTGCCAGTAGTACCGGACAGCCATACGAGCAGTACTTC. This encodes CASSTGQPYEQYF. The J gene is TRBJ2-7, the V gene TRBV19; D possibly corresponds to TRBD1 (6 bases). The CDR3 has 13 residues. Trimming stripped 4 bases from V and 4 bases from J, with 11 bases between. In germline, CDR1 is LNHDA, CDR2 SQIVND (reference sequence).

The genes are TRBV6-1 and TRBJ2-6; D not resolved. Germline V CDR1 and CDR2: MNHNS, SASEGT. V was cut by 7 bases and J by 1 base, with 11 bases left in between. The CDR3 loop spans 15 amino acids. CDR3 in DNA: TGTGCCAGCATACGTAGAAAGTCTGGGGCCAACGTCCTGACTTTC. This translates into CASIRRKSGANVLTF.

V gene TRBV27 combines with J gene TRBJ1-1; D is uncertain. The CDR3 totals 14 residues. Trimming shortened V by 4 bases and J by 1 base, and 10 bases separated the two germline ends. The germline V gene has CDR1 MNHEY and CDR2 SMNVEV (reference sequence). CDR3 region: CASSSRLENTEAFF. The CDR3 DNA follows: TGTGCCAGCAGTTCACGACTGGAGAACACTGAAGCTTTCTTT.

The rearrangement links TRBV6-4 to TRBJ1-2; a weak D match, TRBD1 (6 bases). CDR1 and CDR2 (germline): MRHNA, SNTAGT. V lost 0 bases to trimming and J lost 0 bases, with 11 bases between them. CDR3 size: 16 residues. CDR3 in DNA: TGTGCCAGCAGTGACTCTCCGGACAGAGCTAACTATGGCTACACCTTC. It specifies CASSDSPDRANYGYTF.